The clone carrying this T cell receptor beta chain was counted only a few times. Template switching (which added a universal primer site) was used, and cDNA carried unique molecular identifiers. TCRdb reanalysed the 5' RACE reads using MiXCR and keeps one entry per CDR3 protein. The sample carries roughly 480,000 distinct CDR3 sequences, 20% to 25% recorded once. This entry comes from a study of identical twins. This CDR3 is built from 14 residues. Trimming removed 2 bases from V and 0 bases from J, with 8 bases in between. The germline gives CDR1 SGHRS, CDR2 YFSETQ. Separately, the same data were catalogued under a study of T cells expressing NK-cell markers.

The sequenced sample consisted of CD4+ T cells sorted from blood. The sequence came from a woman aged 18 to 35 in good health. This sequence joins TRBV5-1 and TRBJ2-5; D gene unclear. CDR3 nucleotide sequence: TGCGCCAGCAGCTTTGATCCATACCAAGAGACCCAGTACTTC. Residues: CASSFDPYQETQYF.